The T cell receptor (beta chain) under discussion was sequenced for a study of blood T cell repertoires in COVID-19. Study context: Researchers got acute and convalescent COVID-19 samples from the United States, Italy and Spain. T cells, B-cell-depleted T cells, or PBMCs supplied cDNA or gDNA.

Original processing notes: Reference gene primer amplification gave nucleated cell count estimates. Libraries were prepared by immunoSEQ multiplex PCR; TCRdb keeps only in-frame clonotypes and omits some of them. The V and J calls and clone size are taken from that table; D and trimming were inferred from the DNA. The data hold around 95,000 clones, with about 80% observed a single time. Looked up from germline, CDR1 is MGHRA and CDR2 is YSYEKL. This CDR3 region has 14 residues. Unmatched junction bases numbered 4, after V lost 2 bases and J lost 5 bases. The chain employs TRBV4-1 and TRBJ2-3; 7 bases align to TRBD2. The source is a man in his 70s with active or convalescent COVID-19. Sequencing was performed on peripheral blood. DNA for the CDR3: TGCGCCAGCAGCCAAAGCGGGGCAGGAGATACGCAGTATTTT. It codes for CASSQSGAGDTQYF.